Below, one TCR beta chain is given with its context. Its target is not known. These data originate in a study of CD8 T cells in Susac syndrome. Study results and caveats: The authors acknowledged that the study's TCR sequencing and HLA analysis involved relatively few individuals.

Healthy donors were controls matched for age and sex. FACS enriched CD8+ TEMRA cells, while bulk CD8+ and CD4+ were negatively isolated. RNA was extracted with the RNeasy kit, and a quantity of roughly 0.45 to 1 ug was reverse transcribed using random hexamers. By means of immunoSEQ multiplex PCR, TCR beta CDR3 spanning 54 Vbeta and 13 Jbeta underwent amplification. TCRdb processed the immunoSEQ multiplex PCR reads anew with MiXCR; each CDR3 protein has one entry. The profile shows just under 150,000 distinct CDR3 sequences, roughly 94% of them singletons. The germline CDR1 and CDR2 sequences are SGHNT and YYREEE (reference sequence). Trimming took off 0 bases at V and 0 bases at J, with 7 bases between the two ends. This CDR3 is 16 amino acids long.

J is TRBJ2-6 and V is TRBV5-4; D possibly matches TRBD1 or TRBD2 (5 bases each). The sequence was obtained from a human donor in good health. Specimen: CD4+ T cells from PBMCs. DNA of the CDR3: TGTGCCAGCAGCTTGGGTGGGACCTCTGGGGCCAACGTCCTGACTTTC. Protein sequence: CASSLGGTSGANVLTF.